Sequencing of this T cell receptor (beta chain) was carried out in a study of T cell repertoires in cytomegalovirus infection. In the study overall: Based on public TCR beta signatures, there were indications of CMV infection and of a matching HLA type.

The V end was cut by 7 bases, the J end by 5 bases, with 13 bases between. CDR1 and CDR2 (germline): SGDLS, YYNGEE. This CDR3 spans 14 amino acids. MiXCR, applied by TCRdb to the reads, yields one record per CDR3 protein. The top ten hold around 80% of the sample, which has about 110,000 distinct CDR3 sequences, around 31% seen once. Ten or more counts support this clonotype. Its antigen is undetermined. The chain couples TRBV9 to TRBJ1-6; possibly TRBD1 for D (5 bases). This TCR came from a human donor in good health (CMV status not recorded). Some clones in this sample may be carry-over from other donors' samples. Specimen: CD8+ T cells from cultured PBMCs, collected from culture after CMV antigen stimulation. CDR3 DNA sequence: TGTGCCAGCCGTATCGGGACTGATAATTCACCCCTCCACTTT. Encoded protein: CASRIGTDNSPLHF.